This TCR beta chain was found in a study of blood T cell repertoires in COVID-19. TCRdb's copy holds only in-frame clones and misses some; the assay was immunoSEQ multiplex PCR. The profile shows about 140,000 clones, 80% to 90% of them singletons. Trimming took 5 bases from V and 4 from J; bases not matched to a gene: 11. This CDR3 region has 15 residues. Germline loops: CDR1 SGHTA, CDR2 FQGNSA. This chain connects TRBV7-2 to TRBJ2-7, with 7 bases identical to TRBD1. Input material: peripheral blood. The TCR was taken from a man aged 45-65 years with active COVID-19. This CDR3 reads CASSQVSGTEYEQYF. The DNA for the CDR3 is TGTGCCAGCAGCCAAGTATCCGGGACAGAATACGAGCAGTACTTC.